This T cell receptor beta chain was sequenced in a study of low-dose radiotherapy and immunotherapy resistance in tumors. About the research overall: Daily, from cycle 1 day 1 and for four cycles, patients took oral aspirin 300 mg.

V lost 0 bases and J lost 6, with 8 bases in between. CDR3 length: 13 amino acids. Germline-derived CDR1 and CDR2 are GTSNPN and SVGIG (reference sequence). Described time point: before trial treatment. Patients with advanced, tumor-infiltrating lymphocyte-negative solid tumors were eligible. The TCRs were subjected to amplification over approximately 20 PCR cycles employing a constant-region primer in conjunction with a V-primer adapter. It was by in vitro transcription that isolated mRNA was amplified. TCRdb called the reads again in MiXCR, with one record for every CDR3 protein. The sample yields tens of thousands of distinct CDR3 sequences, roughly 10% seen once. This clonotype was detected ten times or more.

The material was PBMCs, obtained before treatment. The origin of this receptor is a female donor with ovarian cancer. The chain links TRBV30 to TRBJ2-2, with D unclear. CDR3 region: CAWSVGSAGELFF. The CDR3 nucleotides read TGTGCCTGGAGTGTGGGGTCTGCCGGGGAGCTGTTTTTT.